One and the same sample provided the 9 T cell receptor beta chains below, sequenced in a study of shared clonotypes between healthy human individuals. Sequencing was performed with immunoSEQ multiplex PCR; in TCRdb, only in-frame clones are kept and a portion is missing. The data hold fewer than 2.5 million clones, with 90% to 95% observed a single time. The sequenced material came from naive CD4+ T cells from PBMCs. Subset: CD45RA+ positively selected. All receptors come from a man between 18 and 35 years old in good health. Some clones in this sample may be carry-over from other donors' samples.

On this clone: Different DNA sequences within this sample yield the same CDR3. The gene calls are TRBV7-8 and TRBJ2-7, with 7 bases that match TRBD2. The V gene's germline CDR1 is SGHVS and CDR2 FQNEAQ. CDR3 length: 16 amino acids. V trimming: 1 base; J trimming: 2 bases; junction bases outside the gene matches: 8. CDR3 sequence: CASSLEGGSLTYEQYF. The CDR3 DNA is TGTGCCAGCAGCTTAGAAGGCGGGAGCCTCACCTACGAGCAGTACTTC.

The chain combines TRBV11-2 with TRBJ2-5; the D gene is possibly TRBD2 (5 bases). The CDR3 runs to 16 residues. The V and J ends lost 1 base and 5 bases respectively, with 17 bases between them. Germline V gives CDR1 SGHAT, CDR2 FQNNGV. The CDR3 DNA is TGTGCCAGCAGCTTAGGGGCCGGACGCACGGGGGAGACCCAGTACTTC. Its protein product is CASSLGAGRTGETQYF.

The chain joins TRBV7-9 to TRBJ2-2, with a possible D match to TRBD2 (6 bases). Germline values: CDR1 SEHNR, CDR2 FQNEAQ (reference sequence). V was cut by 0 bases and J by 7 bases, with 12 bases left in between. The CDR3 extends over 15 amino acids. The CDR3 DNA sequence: TGTGCCAGCAGCTTAGCCGGGGGAATGGGCGGGGAGCTGTTTTTT. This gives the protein CASSLAGGMGGELFF.

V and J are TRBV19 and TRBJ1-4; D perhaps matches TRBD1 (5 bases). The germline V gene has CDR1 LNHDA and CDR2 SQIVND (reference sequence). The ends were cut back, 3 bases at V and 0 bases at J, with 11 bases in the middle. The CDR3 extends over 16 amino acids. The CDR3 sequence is CASSMAGLPTNEKLFF. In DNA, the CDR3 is TGTGCCAGTAGTATGGCGGGACTTCCAACTAATGAAAAACTGTTTTTT.

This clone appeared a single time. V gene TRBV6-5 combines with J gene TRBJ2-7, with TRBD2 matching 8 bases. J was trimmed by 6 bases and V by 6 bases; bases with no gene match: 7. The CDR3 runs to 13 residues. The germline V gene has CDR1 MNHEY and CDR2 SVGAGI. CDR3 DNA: TGTGCCAGCAGGGGAGGCGGGGGGCGCGAGCAGTACTTC. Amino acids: CASRGGGGREQYF.

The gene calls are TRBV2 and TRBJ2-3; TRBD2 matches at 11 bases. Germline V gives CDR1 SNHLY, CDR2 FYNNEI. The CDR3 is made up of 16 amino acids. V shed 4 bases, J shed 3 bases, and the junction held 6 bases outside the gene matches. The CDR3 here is CASSVSSGRQTDTQYF. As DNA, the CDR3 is TGTGCCAGCAGTGTGTCTAGCGGGAGGCAAACAGATACGCAGTATTTT. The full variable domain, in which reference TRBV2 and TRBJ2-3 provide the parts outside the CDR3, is EPEVTQTPSHQVTQMGQEVILRCVPISNHLYFYWYRQILGQKVEFLVSFYNNEISEKSEIFDDQFSVERPDGSNFTLKIRSTKLEDSAMYFCASSVSSGRQTDTQYFGPGTRLTVL.

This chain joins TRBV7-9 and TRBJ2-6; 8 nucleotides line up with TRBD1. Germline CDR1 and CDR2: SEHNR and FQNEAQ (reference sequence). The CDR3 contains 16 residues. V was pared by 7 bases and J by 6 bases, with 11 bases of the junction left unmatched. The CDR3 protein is CASTDTGGSSANVLTF. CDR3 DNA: TGTGCCAGCACCGACACAGGGGGAAGCTCGGCCAACGTCCTGACTTTC.

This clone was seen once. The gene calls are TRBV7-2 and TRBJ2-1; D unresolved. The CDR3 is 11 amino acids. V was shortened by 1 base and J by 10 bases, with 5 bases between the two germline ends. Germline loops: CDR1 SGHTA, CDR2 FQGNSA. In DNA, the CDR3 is TGTGCCAGCAGCTTAGAGACGGAGCAGTTCTTC. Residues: CASSLETEQFF.

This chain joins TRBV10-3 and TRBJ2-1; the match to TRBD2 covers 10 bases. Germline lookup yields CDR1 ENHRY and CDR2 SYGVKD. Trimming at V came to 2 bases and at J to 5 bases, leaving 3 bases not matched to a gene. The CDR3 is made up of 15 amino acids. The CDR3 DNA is TGTGCCATCAGTGAGACTAGCGGGGCTAACAATGAGCAGTTCTTC. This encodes CAISETSGANNEQFF.